These 5 T cell receptor beta chains came from one sample sequenced in a study of T cells in Graves' hyperthyroidism and ophthalmopathy. Amplified regions were TCR beta CDR3 sequences from RNA transcripts. With the HTBI primer set, the TCR CDR3 went through a first round of RT-PCR. TCRdb reprocessed the multiplex PCR reads with MiXCR, giving one entry per CDR3 protein. The repertoire holds roughly 500,000 distinct CDR3 sequences, with 40% to 55% as singletons. Sequences were obtained from peripheral blood or thyroid tissue (not recorded which). These receptors were collected from an adult woman with Graves' disease, either hyperthyroidism or ophthalmopathy (not recorded which).

This clonotype was seen repeatedly, ten times or more. The rearrangement joins TRBV11-2 to TRBJ2-5; D unclear. Germline values: CDR1 SGHAT, CDR2 FQNNGV. Trimming shortened V by 5 bases and J by 2 bases, and 9 bases separated the two germline ends. CDR3 length: 13 residues. The CDR3 protein is CASSPSSQETQYF. The CDR3 nucleotides are TGTGCCAGCAGCCCCAGTAGTCAAGAGACCCAGTACTTC.

This clonotype was detected only once. This sequence joins TRBV7-9 and TRBJ1-2; 8 bases map to TRBD1. The CDR3 sequence is 13 residues long. CDR1 and CDR2 from the germline V gene are SEHNR and FQNEAQ (reference sequence). V lost 2 bases and J lost 8; bases outside the gene matches: 4. CDR3 in amino acids: CASSLTGGSGYTF. CDR3 DNA: TGTGCCAGCAGCTTAACAGGGGGAAGCGGCTACACCTTC.

The chain joins TRBV9 to TRBJ2-7; TRBD2 matches at 7 bases. The CDR3 runs 14 residues. The trim removed 2 bases at V and 2 bases at J, leaving 4 bases unmatched. Germline V CDR1 and CDR2: SGDLS, YYNGEE. The CDR3 protein is CASSVGGYTYEQYF. The CDR3 nucleotides are TGTGCCAGCAGCGTCGGGGGGTATACCTACGAGCAGTACTTC.

This clonotype was found many times. The chain couples TRBV5-5 to TRBJ1-2; the D gene is possibly TRBD1 (5 bases). Germline assignment: CDR1 SGHKS and CDR2 YYEKEE (reference sequence). V was pared by 2 bases and J by 8 bases, with 19 bases between. This CDR3 region has 15 residues. As DNA, the CDR3 is TGTGCCAGCAGCTTCACGGGGGACCACCGGCCGGGCTACACCTTC. Encoded protein: CASSFTGDHRPGYTF.

In DNA, the CDR3 is TGTGCCACCCAGCGGGGAGAGACCCAGTACTTC. It encodes CATQRGETQYF. The chain couples TRBV19 to TRBJ2-5, with 7 bases that match TRBD2. CDR3 length: 11 residues. Unmatched junction bases numbered 3, after V lost 10 bases and J lost 4 bases. The germline CDR1 and CDR2 sequences are LNHDA and SQIVND (reference sequence).